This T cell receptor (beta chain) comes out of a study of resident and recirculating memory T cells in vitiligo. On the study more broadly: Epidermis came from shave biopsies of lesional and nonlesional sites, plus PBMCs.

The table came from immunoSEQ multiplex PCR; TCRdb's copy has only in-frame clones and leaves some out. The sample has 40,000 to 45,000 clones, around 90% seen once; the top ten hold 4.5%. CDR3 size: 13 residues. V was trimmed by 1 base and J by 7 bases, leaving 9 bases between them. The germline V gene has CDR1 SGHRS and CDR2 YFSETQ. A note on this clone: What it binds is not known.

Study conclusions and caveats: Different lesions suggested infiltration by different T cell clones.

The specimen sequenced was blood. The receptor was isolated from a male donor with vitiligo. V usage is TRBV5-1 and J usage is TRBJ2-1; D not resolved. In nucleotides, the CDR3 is TGCGCCAGCAGCTTGATTGAGGCGAATGAGCAGTTCTTC. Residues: CASSLIEANEQFF.